This entry is about one T cell receptor beta chain. These data are taken from a study of T cell changes during pregnancy in multiple sclerosis. The data were produced by immunoSEQ multiplex PCR, yet TCRdb's version contains in-frame clones alone and is incomplete. The sample lists 40,000 to 50,000 clones; about 91% were seen once. V lost 8 bases to trimming and J lost 5 bases; unmatched junction nucleotides: 15. The CDR3 runs to 15 residues. In germline, CDR1 is SGHDT, CDR2 YYEEEE. The clonotype comes from a female donor with multiple sclerosis, enrolled in a pregnancy study. The sample here was CD8+ T cells from peripheral blood mononuclear cells, taken after pregnancy. This chain uses TRBV5-6 with TRBJ2-7; 8 positions agree with TRBD2. CDR3 coding DNA: TGTGCCAGTGACCTCCAGGGCGGGGGGTCCCACGAGCAGTACTTC. It specifies CASDLQGGGSHEQYF.